Below, 30 T cell receptor beta chains from the same sample are listed, as sequenced in a study. TCRdb re-called the 5' RACE reads through MiXCR, storing one row per CDR3 protein. Seen here are some 31,000 distinct CDR3 sequences, approximately 25% observed once, and the top ten hold around 4%. The specimen was naive CD4+ T cells sorted from a lymph node. Subset indicated: naive CD4+ T cells, CD4+CD45RA+CD25-. Source of these receptors: a female donor with breast cancer.

Details on this clonotype: Just one base apart from a much larger clone, this may be a read error. The J gene is TRBJ2-5, the V gene TRBV4-2, with D unresolved. The CDR3 has 13 residues. In germline, CDR1 is LGHNA, CDR2 YNFKEQ. In nucleotides, the CDR3 is TGTGTCAGCAGCCATAGCCTACGAGAGACCCAGTACTTC. This gives the protein CVSSHSLRETQYF.

The CDR3, as DNA: TGTGCCAGCAGTCCGCAAAGCGGGGCCGTGGGTGAGCAGTTCTTC. Protein: CASSPQSGAVGEQFF. The chain uses TRBV6-5 and TRBJ2-1; 7 positions agree with TRBD2. This CDR3 spans 15 amino acids. The trim removed 5 bases at V and 9 bases at J, leaving 13 bases unmatched. Germline loops: CDR1 MNHEY, CDR2 SVGAGI.

This clonotype appeared many times. The CDR3 reads CASSSKRGGTGELFF. The CDR3 nucleotides are TGTGCCAGCAGCTCAAAGAGGGGCGGAACCGGGGAGCTGTTTTTT. The V and J genes are TRBV7-2 and TRBJ2-2; the D gene could be TRBD1 or TRBD2 (5 bases each). V gave up 4 bases and J gave up 5 bases, with 14 bases separating them. CDR3 length: 15 amino acids. CDR1 and CDR2 (germline): SGHTA, FQGNSA.

Comments on this clonotype: A much larger clone lies a single base off, so this may be a read error. This sequence joins TRBV9 and TRBJ2-5, with a tentative D call TRBD2 (5 bases). The CDR3 covers 16 residues. Germline values: CDR1 SGDLS, CDR2 YYNGEE. The CDR3 loop is CASGVTPSPRGETQYF. For the CDR3, the DNA is TGTGCCAGCGGCGTAACCCCTAGCCCCCGAGGCGAGACCCAGTACTTC. Combining the CDR3 with reference TRBV9 and TRBJ2-5 gives the whole variable domain DSGVTQTPKHLITATGQRVTLRCSPRSGDLSVYWYQQSLDQGLQFLIQYYNGEERAKGNILERFSAQQFPDLHSELNLSSLELGDSALYFCASGVTPSPRGETQYFGPGTRLLVL.

CDR3 bases: TGTGCCAGCAGCCCGACAGAGGATACGCAGTATTTT. It translates to CASSPTEDTQYF. The rearrangement uses TRBV12-3 or TRBV12-4 and TRBJ2-3; D is possibly TRBD1 (5 bases). Trimming stripped 6 bases from V and 6 bases from J, with 10 bases between. The CDR3 length is 12 residues.

As to this clonotype: One end of the junction does not line up with germline, which may come from a read error. The gene calls are TRBV7-6 and TRBJ1-5; no reliable D call. CDR3 length: 13 residues. Germline CDR1 reads SGHVS; CDR2 reads FNYEAQ. Written as DNA, the CDR3 is TGTACCAGCAGCTTAGAGAGGCGGGAGCCCCAGCATTTT. Protein product: CTSSLERREPQHF. Filled out from reference TRBV7-6 and TRBJ1-5, the complete variable domain reads GAGVSQSPRYKVTKRGQDVALRCDPISGHVSLYWYRQALGQGPEFLTYFNYEAQQDKSGLPNDRFSAERPEGSISTLTIQRTEQRDSAMYRCTSSLERREPQHFGDGTRLSIL.

This chain connects TRBV28 to TRBJ1-6, with D possibly being TRBD1 (5 bases). The CDR3 runs to 15 residues. Deletions cut 7 bases from V and 7 bases from J, with 17 bases between. CDR1 and CDR2 from the germline V gene are MDHEN and SYDVKM. DNA for the CDR3: TGTGCCAGCACCAATGGGGGGATCCCCAATTCACCCCTCCACTTT. Translated: CASTNGGIPNSPLHF. Supplemented by reference TRBV28 and TRBJ1-6, the full variable domain reads DVKVTQSSRYLVKRTGEKVFLECVQDMDHENMFWYRQDPGLGLRLIYFSYDVKMKEKGDIPEGYSVSREKKERFSLILESASTNQTSMYLCASTNGGIPNSPLHFGNGTRLTVT.

The chain uses TRBV11-2 and TRBJ2-4; tentative D call: TRBD1 (5 bases). The CDR3 contains 13 residues. V was pared by 0 bases and J by 8 bases, with 8 bases between. Germline CDR1 reads SGHAT; CDR2 reads FQNNGV. Here the CDR3 reads CASSLDRVHIQYF. Here the CDR3 DNA reads TGTGCCAGCAGCTTAGACAGGGTGCACATTCAGTACTTC.

Comments on this clonotype: The junction does not match germline at one end; this may be a read error. This rearrangement joins TRBV5-4 to TRBJ1-1; 9 nucleotides line up with TRBD1. CDR1 and CDR2 from the germline V gene are SGHNT and YYREEE (reference sequence). The CDR3 runs to 16 residues. CDR3 amino acids: CANSLPDRGRRTEAFF. In DNA, the CDR3 is TGTGCCAACAGCTTACCGGACAGGGGTCGGCGGACTGAAGCTTTCTTT.

As for this clonotype: A much bigger clone sits one base away, suggesting this may be a read error. The J gene is TRBJ2-7, the V gene TRBV5-1; 8 bases are shared with TRBD1. Germline CDR1 reads SGHRS; CDR2 reads YFSETQ. CDR3 length: 14 residues. The CDR3 DNA sequence: TGCACCAGCAGGGATAGGACAGGGCGGTACGAGCAGTACTTC. Residues: CTSRDRTGRYEQYF.

The J gene is TRBJ1-2, the V gene TRBV5-4, with TRBD1 matching over 7 bases. Germline values: CDR1 SGHNT, CDR2 YYREEE (reference sequence). The J segment lost 4 bases and the V segment lost 4 bases, leaving 7 bases of the junction unmatched. CDR3 length: 14 amino acids. The CDR3 region has the DNA TGTGCCAGCAGCACAATTCGGGACAGCTATGGCTACACCTTC. Its protein product is CASSTIRDSYGYTF.

V gene TRBV5-1 combines with J gene TRBJ2-1; D might be TRBD1 (6 bases). Germline V gene lookup returns CDR1 SGHRS and CDR2 YFSETQ. CDR3 length: 16 residues. V was shortened by 4 bases and J by 0 bases, with 14 bases between the two germline ends. In DNA, the CDR3 is TGCGCCAGCAGCCCACCTGCACAGGGCTCCTACAATGAGCAGTTCTTC. Protein product: CASSPPAQGSYNEQFF.

The V call is TRBV25-1, the J call TRBJ2-1; weak D call: TRBD2 (5 bases). This CDR3 comprises 15 residues. Trimming stripped 9 bases from V and 0 bases from J, with 15 bases between. CDR1 and CDR2 from the germline V gene are MGHDK and SYGVNS. The CDR3 bases are TGTGCCAGTACTGAGGACTCTCGCTCCTACAATGAGCAGTTCTTC. Protein: CASTEDSRSYNEQFF.

This clonotype was seen only a few times. J is TRBJ1-1 and V is TRBV7-2; D may be TRBD1 (5 bases). Germline CDR1 is SGHTA and CDR2 is FQGNSA. There are 14 residues in the CDR3. The ends were cut back, 3 bases at V and 4 bases at J, with 12 bases in the middle. The CDR3 DNA reads as TGTGCCAGCAGCTTGAGGCAGGGACCCACTGAAGCTTTCTTT. Residues: CASSLRQGPTEAFF.

V is TRBV9 and J is TRBJ2-1; D uncertain. V shed 0 bases and J shed 0 bases, with 10 bases lying between them. CDR3 length: 16 amino acids. CDR1 is SGDLS, CDR2 YYNGEE, per germline. In nucleotides, the CDR3 is TGTGCCAGCAGCGTAGGGATCCAGTCCTCCTACAATGAGCAGTTCTTC. Its translation: CASSVGIQSSYNEQFF.

By sample fraction, this clonotype is medium-sized (0.01 to 0.1%). The V and J genes are TRBV9 and TRBJ2-5; D gene ambiguous. The germline CDR1 and CDR2 sequences are SGDLS and YYNGEE. Trimming pared 7 bases from V and 2 bases from J, leaving 6 bases between. The CDR3 runs to 11 residues. The CDR3 sequence: CASGQQETQYF. The CDR3 DNA is TGTGCCAGCGGCCAACAAGAGACCCAGTACTTC.

This clonotype was observed a handful of times. This chain joins TRBV3-1 and TRBJ2-6, with 8 positions matching TRBD1. Per germline, CDR1 LGHDT and CDR2 YNNKEL (reference sequence). The CDR3 extends over 17 amino acids. The V segment lost 4 bases and the J segment 0 bases; nucleotides outside the gene matches: 5. CDR3 bases: TGTGCCAGCAGCCCCCGGACAGGGATCTCTGGGGCCAACGTCCTGACTTTC. This encodes CASSPRTGISGANVLTF.

The chain links TRBV4-3 to TRBJ1-3; D unclear. Germline CDR1 and CDR2: LGHNA and YSLEER. Between the trimmed V and J ends, which lost 3 bases and 0 bases, there was a span of 12 bases. The CDR3 has 16 residues. CDR3 DNA: TGCGCCAGCAGCCACCAGTTACAGTTCTCTGGAAACACCATATATTTT. The encoded protein is CASSHQLQFSGNTIYF.

The chain recombines TRBV5-1 with TRBJ1-3; possible D gene TRBD1, 5 bases. Germline CDR1 and CDR2: SGHRS and YFSETQ. The CDR3 has 15 residues. V dropped 1 base and J dropped 2 bases, with 10 bases sitting between them. CDR3 DNA: TGCGCCAGCAGCTTGATGGGACTCACTGGAAACACCATATATTTT. Amino acids: CASSLMGLTGNTIYF.

This clonotype was picked up a small number of times. The chain recombines TRBV29-1 with TRBJ1-4, with D hard to call. V lost 4 bases to trimming and J lost 4 bases, with 10 bases between them. Germline CDR1 reads SQVTM; CDR2 reads ANQGSEA. CDR3 size: 13 residues. CDR3 residues: CSVGRQLNEKLFF. CDR3 nucleotide sequence: TGCAGCGTTGGGAGGCAGCTTAATGAAAAACTGTTTTTT.

This clonotype was seen only a few times. CDR3 sequence (DNA): TGCGCCAGCAGTGAGTCCGGGAGTCGGGAAAACATTCAGTACTTC. It translates to CASSESGSRENIQYF. This chain connects TRBV10-1 to TRBJ2-4; TRBD2 might be the D (6 bases). Germline V gene data show CDR1 as WNHNN and CDR2 as SYGVQD (reference sequence). With 0 bases removed from V and 5 bases from J, the gap between germline ends came to 11 bases. The CDR3 is made up of 15 amino acids.

This chain uses TRBV28 with TRBJ1-2, with D hard to call. The CDR3 is 16 residues long. V gave up 6 bases and J gave up 2 bases, with 19 bases separating them. CDR1 MDHEN and CDR2 SYDVKM come from the germline V gene. The CDR3 nucleotides read TGTGCCAGCAGCCCAACTGGGAGCGGACCAAACTATGGCTACACCTTC. Amino acids: CASSPTGSGPNYGYTF.

This clonotype appeared a few times. The J gene is TRBJ2-5, the V gene TRBV6-5; 7 nucleotides line up with TRBD2. Germline V gene data show CDR1 as MNHEY and CDR2 as SVGAGI. This CDR3 has 17 amino acids. V gave up 0 bases and J gave up 5 bases; unmatched junction bases: 12. The CDR3, as DNA: TGTGCCAGCAGTTACTCATCCAGCGGGACGTCGGGGGAGACCCAGTACTTC. As protein: CASSYSSSGTSGETQYF.

For this clonotype: No conserved phenylalanine or tryptophan is present at the end of the CDR3, so a read error is the likely explanation. The chain carries TRBV5-1 and TRBJ1-1; D call uncertain. V dropped 1 base and J dropped 2 bases, with 3 bases sitting between them. CDR1 and CDR2 (germline): SGHRS, YFSETQ. The CDR3 runs 12 residues. CDR3 sequence (DNA): TGCGCCAGCAGCTTGCCTAACACTGAAGCTTTCCTT. Translated, it gives CASSLPNTEAFL.

The chain carries TRBV20-1 and TRBJ1-4; D is undetermined. Germline assignment: CDR1 DFQATT and CDR2 SNEGSKA (reference sequence). V was shortened by 0 bases and J by 12 bases, with 11 bases between the two germline ends. This CDR3 is 12 amino acids long. The CDR3 region is CSARDLGAELFF. CDR3 in DNA: TGCAGTGCTAGAGATCTTGGAGCGGAACTGTTTTTT.

Details on this clonotype: A much larger clone sits a single nucleotide away, making a read error possible. The chain has TRBV5-1 and TRBJ1-1, with D uncertain. This CDR3 contains 14 residues. The ends were cut back, 4 bases at V and 12 bases at J, with 22 bases in the middle. CDR1 and CDR2 from the germline V gene are SGHRS and YFSETQ. The CDR3 sequence is CASSPGLTNTRTFF. The CDR3 DNA sequence: TGCGCCAGCAGCCCTGGACTTACGAACACTCGGACTTTCTTT.

This clonotype has a handful of counts. This chain's CDR3 is CASTKEGMKTQYF. The CDR3 nucleotides are TGTGCCAGCACCAAGGAGGGGATGAAGACCCAGTACTTC. The chain uses TRBV6-5 and TRBJ2-5; possibly TRBD2 for D (6 bases). The CDR3 length is 13 residues. Per the germline V gene, CDR1 is MNHEY and CDR2 is SVGAGI. Trimming took off 7 bases at V and 6 bases at J, with 15 bases between the two ends.

As for this clonotype: A read error may produce the germline difference seen at one junction end. The chain joins TRBV5-1 to TRBJ1-1; no clear D gene. The CDR3 runs to 13 residues. Per the germline V gene, CDR1 is SGHRS and CDR2 is YFSETQ. Here the CDR3 DNA reads TGCGCCAGCAGCTTGGCCTTCGAAACTGAAGCTCTCTTT. Protein sequence: CASSLAFETEALF.

This rearrangement joins TRBV6-1 to TRBJ1-1; D is unclear. The ends were cut back, 5 bases at V and 0 bases at J, with 7 bases in the middle. The CDR3 runs to 13 residues. Germline assignment: CDR1 MNHNS and CDR2 SASEGT. CDR3 in amino acids: CASSSDLNTEAFF. Here the CDR3 DNA reads TGTGCCAGCAGTTCGGACCTGAACACTGAAGCTTTCTTT.

The chain carries TRBV10-3 and TRBJ2-3; D gene unclear. V gave up 8 bases and J gave up 2 bases, with 14 bases separating them. CDR1 is ENHRY, CDR2 SYGVKD, per germline. CDR3 length: 14 amino acids. The CDR3 nucleotides read TGTGCCATCGATAGGGCCAGCACCACAGATACGCAGTATTTT. It translates to CAIDRASTTDTQYF.